Sequencing of this T cell receptor beta chain was carried out in a study of cytomegalovirus exposure and HLA in healthy donors. Points from the study as a whole: Listed as cytomegalovirus-associated were 150 to 200 TCR beta chains. The tendency of first-cohort TCR clusters to co-occur in the approximately 110 validation repertoires was the finding of a later analysis.

The protocol was immunoSEQ multiplex PCR, while the TCRdb copy is restricted to in-frame clones and leaves out a portion. This sample yields about 120,000 clones, of which 88% are seen a single time; nearly 6.5% belongs to the top ten. The donors were in the roughly 120-subject validation cohort, distinct from the approximately 700-subject first cohort. V was pared by 3 bases and J by 3 bases, with 3 bases between. Germline V CDR1 and CDR2: SGHDT, YYEEEE. The CDR3 spans 11 residues. On this clone: Its cognate antigen is unknown.

Sequenced material: PBMCs. This clonotype was sampled from a woman aged 18-29 years in good health and CMV-seropositive. The chain carries TRBV5-6 and TRBJ1-1; no definite D call. The CDR3 bases are TGTGCCAGCAGCTACTACACTGAAGCTTTCTTT. As protein: CASSYYTEAFF.